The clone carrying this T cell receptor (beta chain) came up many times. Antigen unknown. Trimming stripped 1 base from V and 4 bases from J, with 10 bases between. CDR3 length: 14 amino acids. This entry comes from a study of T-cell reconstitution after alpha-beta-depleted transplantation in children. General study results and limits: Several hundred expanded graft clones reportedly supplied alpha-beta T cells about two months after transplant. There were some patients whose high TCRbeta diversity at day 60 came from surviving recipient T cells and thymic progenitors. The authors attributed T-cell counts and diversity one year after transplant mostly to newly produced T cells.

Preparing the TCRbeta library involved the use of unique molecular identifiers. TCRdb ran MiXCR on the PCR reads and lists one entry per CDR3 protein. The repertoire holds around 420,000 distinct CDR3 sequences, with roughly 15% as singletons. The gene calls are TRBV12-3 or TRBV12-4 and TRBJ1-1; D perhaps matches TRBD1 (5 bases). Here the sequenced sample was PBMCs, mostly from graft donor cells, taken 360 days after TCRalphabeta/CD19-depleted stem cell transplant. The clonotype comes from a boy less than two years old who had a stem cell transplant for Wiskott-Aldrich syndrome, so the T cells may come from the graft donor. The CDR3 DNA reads TGTGCCAGCAGTTTAGTGGGGGTGGGCACTGAAGCTTTCTTT. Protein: CASSLVGVGTEAFF.